The clone carrying this TCR beta chain is a singleton in its sample. This sample is drawn from a study of blood T cell repertoires in COVID-19. The overall study: T cells, B-cell-depleted T cells, or PBMCs provided the cDNA or gDNA that served as material.

Under the authors' procedure: From reference gene primer amplification, estimates of nucleated cell counts were derived. The data were produced by immunoSEQ multiplex PCR, yet TCRdb's version contains in-frame clones alone and is incomplete. That table supplies the V and J calls and clone size; D and trimming were determined from the DNA. The table records roughly 180,000 clones, less than 85% of them present only once. The ends were cut back, 4 bases at V and 2 bases at J, with 12 bases in the middle. CDR1 is LNHDA, CDR2 SQIVND, per germline (reference sequence). This CDR3 is built from 14 residues.

This receptor was taken from a woman aged 60-70 years with COVID-19, enrolled during active disease. Input material: peripheral blood. The chain recombines TRBV19 with TRBJ2-7; the D gene is possibly TRBD1 (5 bases). The CDR3 spells CASSNMDKTYEQYF. The CDR3 DNA reads TGTGCCAGTAGTAATATGGACAAAACCTACGAGCAGTACTTC.